The next 15 T cell receptor beta chains were all read from a single sample in a study of T cells in Graves' hyperthyroidism and ophthalmopathy. TCR beta CDR3 regions were amplified from RNA transcripts. The study used the HTBI primer set for a first-round RT-PCR of the TCR CDR3. Via MiXCR, TCRdb re-called the multiplex PCR reads, giving one row per CDR3 protein. The data show around 600,000 distinct CDR3 sequences, 45% seen once. Sequencing was performed on peripheral blood or thyroid tissue (not recorded which). All receptors derive from an adult man with Graves' disease, either hyperthyroidism or ophthalmopathy (not recorded which).

There are a few counts of this clonotype. The rearrangement uses TRBV20-1 and TRBJ2-7; TRBD1 matches 8 bases. This CDR3 is built from 15 residues. Germline CDR1 and CDR2: DFQATT and SNEGSKA (reference sequence). With V trimmed by 5 bases and J by 4 bases, 13 bases remained unmatched. This CDR3 is CSAELTGARIYEQYF. The CDR3 region has the DNA TGCAGTGCTGAATTGACAGGGGCGAGGATTTACGAGCAGTACTTC.

For this clonotype: It may be a read error: a sequence one base away is much more abundant. The gene calls are TRBV2 and TRBJ1-2, with D possibly matching TRBD1 (6 bases). Germline V lookup: CDR1 SNHLY, CDR2 FYNNEI. This CDR3 has 13 amino acids. CDR3 residues: CTRGGRFNYGYTF. CDR3 coding DNA: TGTACCAGGGGAGGGAGGTTTAACTATGGCTACACCTTC.

V and J are TRBV7-2 and TRBJ1-1; TRBD1 matches 9 bases. The CDR3 has 15 amino acids. Trimming at V came to 2 bases and at J to 5 bases, leaving 6 bases not matched to a gene. CDR1 is SGHTA, CDR2 FQGNSA, per germline. The CDR3 region has the DNA TGTGCCAGCAGCTTAAGGACAGGGGTTTGGACTGAAGCTTTCTTT. Translation gives CASSLRTGVWTEAFF.

Note on this clonotype: One end of the junction fails to match germline, which may point to a read error. The J gene is TRBJ1-1, the V gene TRBV7-9; D perhaps matches TRBD1 (5 bases). CDR1 is SEHNR, CDR2 FQNEAQ, per germline (reference sequence). The CDR3 consists of 15 residues. The CDR3 sequence: CASSLFRGRNAEAFF. CDR3 nucleotide sequence: TGTGCCAGCAGCTTATTTCGGGGGAGGAACGCTGAAGCTTTCTTT.

Ten or more counts support this clonotype. The chain employs TRBV7-9 and TRBJ1-1; no clear D gene. Germline V gives CDR1 SEHNR, CDR2 FQNEAQ (reference sequence). CDR3 length: 12 residues. Trimming left V 5 bases short and J 6 bases short, with 10 bases between. The CDR3 DNA follows: TGTGCCAGCAGCGCACGGGCTGCTGAAGCTTTCTTT. Protein product: CASSARAAEAFF.

This sequence joins TRBV20-1 and TRBJ2-7; TRBD2 matches at 10 bases. This CDR3 region has 14 residues. Trimming cost V 5 bases and J 1 base; bases outside gene matches: 5. Per germline, CDR1 DFQATT and CDR2 SNEGSKA (reference sequence). In DNA form, the CDR3 reads TGCAGTGCTCAGACTAGCGGGCGGTCCTACGAGCAGTACTTC. Protein sequence: CSAQTSGRSYEQYF.

Remarks on this clonotype: This may come from a read error, since a much larger clone is one base off. The V call is TRBV20-1, the J call TRBJ2-5; possibly TRBD2 for D (7 bases). Germline lookup yields CDR1 DFQATT and CDR2 SNEGSKA (reference sequence). The germline V and J ends were trimmed by 5 bases and 7 bases, with 14 bases remaining between them. The CDR3 has 12 residues. The CDR3 DNA reads as TGCAGTGCTCATGGCGGGGGCGGGACCCAGTACTTC. Protein sequence: CSAHGGGGTQYF.

This rearrangement joins TRBV29-1 to TRBJ1-1; 9 bases fit TRBD1. CDR3 length: 13 amino acids. The trim removed 4 bases at V and 3 bases at J, leaving 3 bases unmatched. The germline V gene has CDR1 SQVTM and CDR2 ANQGSEA. CDR3 nucleotides: TGCAGCGTTGCCGACAGGGGGGACACTGAAGCTTTCTTT. It codes for CSVADRGDTEAFF.

Notes on this clonotype: Sequence at one end of the junction differs from germline and may be a read error. This rearrangement joins TRBV10-3 to TRBJ1-4; 7 nucleotides agree with TRBD1. The CDR3 length is 18 residues. Germline V lookup: CDR1 ENHRY, CDR2 SYGVKD. DNA of the CDR3: TGTGCCAGCAGTTACTCCTCGACCTACAGGGGAACTAATGAAAAACTGTTTTTT. This codes for CASSYSSTYRGTNEKLFF.

The V and J genes are TRBV9 and TRBJ1-2; 8 nucleotides align to TRBD1. The CDR3 covers 13 residues. The V and J ends lost 4 bases and 8 bases, in that order; junction bases with no gene match: 7. Germline V gene sequence: CDR1 SGDLS, CDR2 YYNGEE. This CDR3 is CASSSQTGEGYTF. The CDR3 nucleotides read TGTGCCAGCAGCTCCCAGACAGGGGAAGGCTACACCTTC.

This clonotype was counted ten times or more. V is TRBV29-1 and J is TRBJ2-7; no reliable D call. The length of the CDR3 is 14 residues. Trimming shortened V by 1 base and J by 3 bases, and 13 bases separated the two germline ends. Per germline, CDR1 SQVTM and CDR2 ANQGSEA. CDR3 sequence reads: CSVEVGMGYYEQYF. CDR3 DNA: TGCAGCGTTGAAGTAGGGATGGGGTACTACGAGCAGTACTTC.

This chain joins TRBV12-3 or TRBV12-4 and TRBJ1-6; a weak D match, TRBD1 (6 bases). The CDR3 has 14 residues. Trimming took off 5 bases at V and 6 bases at J, with 11 bases between the two ends. CDR3 residues: CASSQGPGNSPLHF. In nucleotides, the CDR3 is TGTGCCAGCAGTCAGGGGCCGGGTAATTCACCCCTCCACTTT.

This clonotype was counted many times. CDR3 in DNA: TGCAGTGTGCCGGGATCCTACGAGCAGTACTTC. Translated: CSVPGSYEQYF. The V and J genes are TRBV20-1 and TRBJ2-7; tentatively, D is TRBD2 (5 bases). This CDR3 has 11 residues. V lost 7 bases, J lost 1 base, and 8 bases lay in between. Germline values: CDR1 DFQATT, CDR2 SNEGSKA (reference sequence).

The rearrangement uses TRBV19 and TRBJ2-5; possible D gene TRBD2, 6 bases. This CDR3 region has 14 residues. CDR1 and CDR2 (germline): LNHDA, SQIVND (reference sequence). Trimming took off 2 bases at V and 3 bases at J, with 10 bases between the two ends. CDR3 sequence: CASSILTGEETQYF. The CDR3 nucleotides read TGTGCCAGTAGTATATTGACGGGGGAAGAGACCCAGTACTTC.

The CDR3 reads CASSDIGTLFF. CDR3 bases: TGTGCCAGCAGCGATATCGGGACCCTGTTTTTT. This chain uses TRBV7-9 with TRBJ1-4; weak D call: TRBD1 (5 bases). From germline, CDR1 is SEHNR and CDR2 FQNEAQ (reference sequence). V gave up 5 bases and J gave up 14 bases, with 12 bases separating them. CDR3 size: 11 residues.